This T cell receptor (beta chain) was captured in a study of CD8 T cells in Susac syndrome. The CDR3 extends over 15 amino acids. Looked up from germline, CDR1 is MNHNS and CDR2 is SASEGT. The germline V and J ends were trimmed by 2 bases and 3 bases, with 13 bases remaining between them. The RNA, roughly 0.5 to 1 ug, was put through reverse transcription using random hexamers. immunoSEQ multiplex PCR amplified TCR beta CDR3 across 54 Vbeta, 13 Jbeta. TCRdb reprocessed the immunoSEQ multiplex PCR reads via MiXCR and lists one record per CDR3 protein. This sample yields fewer than 35,000 distinct CDR3 sequences, of which 94% are seen a single time; around 0.3% belongs to the top ten. Sequencing of TCR beta was performed on blood CD8+ and CD4+ T cells.

V is TRBV6-1 and J is TRBJ1-2; tentative D call: TRBD1 (6 bases). The TCR was taken from a human donor in good health. Sequenced sample: CD8+ T cells from PBMCs. The CDR3 coding sequence is TGTGCCAGCAGTGAATTCTTGGACAGTGACTATGGCTACACCTTC. Translated, it gives CASSEFLDSDYGYTF.